This TCR beta chain was recovered during a study of cytomegalovirus exposure and HLA in healthy donors. Study context: In an earlier analysis, 90 million to 130 million unique TCR beta sequences were found from 200 million or so T cells. Out of 398 genotyped donors, roughly 83% belonged to the Caucasian-associated ancestry cluster.

Whole-study findings and limits: A later analysis linked some 17,000 TCR beta sequences to HLA alleles at 0.05 false discovery rate.

Only a few counts were recorded for this clone. The target antigen is unknown. Amplification used 60 Vbeta primers and 13 Jbeta primers. The repertoire was sequenced with immunoSEQ multiplex PCR; TCRdb's copy has only in-frame clones and lacks some. The sample lists some 170,000 clones; 81% were seen once. The sequencing sample was made of PBMCs. The TCR sequence derives from a woman between 18 and 29 years old in good health and CMV-seropositive.

This CDR3 is CASSASRGGPNTGELFF. The CDR3 region has the DNA TGTGCCAGCAGCGCCTCGAGGGGGGGACCAAACACCGGGGAGCTGTTTTTT. The chain has TRBV9 and TRBJ2-2, with a possible D match to TRBD2 (7 bases). V dropped 3 bases and J dropped 2 bases, with 17 bases sitting between them. Germline-derived CDR1 and CDR2 are SGDLS and YYNGEE. The CDR3 runs 17 residues.